Described below is a single T cell receptor (beta chain) sequence and its context. Primers included in the PCR were 60 Vbeta and 13 Jbeta primers. Assay used: immunoSEQ multiplex PCR; TCRdb lists only in-frame clones, some missing. The sample records under 150,000 clones, around 85% being singletons. The data were obtained in a study of cytomegalovirus exposure and HLA in healthy donors. Overall study: Genotyping of roughly 400 donors showed that 80% to 85% belonged to the Caucasian-associated ancestry cluster.

The CDR3 consists of 13 residues. The trim removed 5 bases at V and 5 bases at J, leaving 2 bases unmatched. Germline V gives CDR1 SGHTA, CDR2 FQGTGA. The gene calls are TRBV7-3 and TRBJ1-5; TRBD1 matches at 8 bases. The clonotype was recovered from a boy younger than 18 in good health and CMV-seronegative. The sequenced sample was PBMCs. The CDR3 nucleotides read TGTGCCAGCAGCATGGACAGGGATCAGCCCCAGCATTTT. Residues: CASSMDRDQPQHF.